These 21 T cell receptor beta chains were all obtained from the same sample, sequenced in a study of blood T cell repertoires in COVID-19. Assay used: immunoSEQ multiplex PCR; TCRdb lists only in-frame clones, some missing. Of about 91,000 clones detected, more than 75% appear once; the ten largest clones hold about 5%. The sequenced sample consisted of peripheral blood. The receptors originated from a woman aged 80 or over with active COVID-19.

This clone occurred a few times. The gene calls are TRBV7-2 and TRBJ1-5; a possible D gene is TRBD1 (5 bases). Between the trimmed V and J ends, which lost 2 bases and 5 bases, there was a span of 7 bases. The germline V gene encodes CDR1 SGHTA and CDR2 FQGNSA. The CDR3 totals 13 residues. The CDR3, as DNA: TGTGCCAGCAGCTTACAGGGTTATCAGCCCCAGCATTTT. Translating it yields CASSLQGYQPQHF.

CDR3 amino acids: CASSIWSGELFF. The CDR3 DNA sequence: TGTGCCAGTAGTATTTGGAGCGGGGAGCTGTTTTTT. This chain links TRBV19 with TRBJ2-2, with D hard to call. This CDR3 spans 12 amino acids. Germline V gives CDR1 LNHDA, CDR2 SQIVND (reference sequence). V lost 3 bases to trimming and J lost 7 bases, with 6 bases between them.

The CDR3 is CASSPRAVRQGFGANVLTF. DNA for the CDR3: TGTGCCAGCTCACCACGTGCCGTCCGACAGGGGTTTGGGGCCAACGTCCTGACTTTC. V is TRBV18 and J is TRBJ2-6; 8 bases align to TRBD1. CDR1 KGHSH and CDR2 LQKENI come from the germline V gene. With 1 base clipped from V and 3 bases from J, the junction kept 11 bases outside the gene matches. This CDR3 has 19 amino acids.

This clone was seen a few times. The rearrangement uses TRBV13 and TRBJ2-7, with D hard to call. Germline V lookup: CDR1 PRHDT, CDR2 FYEKMQ (reference sequence). The CDR3 has 14 amino acids. Trimming pared 4 bases from V and 2 bases from J, leaving 12 bases between. The CDR3 is CASSSGTRAYEQYF. The CDR3 bases are TGTGCCAGCAGCTCCGGCACCCGGGCCTACGAGCAGTACTTC. Together with reference TRBV13 and TRBJ2-7, the CDR3 gives the full variable domain: AAGVIQSPRHLIKEKRETATLKCYPIPRHDTVYWYQQGPGQDPQFLISFYEKMQSDKGSIPDRFSAQQFSDYHSELNMSSLELGDSALYFCASSSGTRAYEQYFGPGTRLTVT.

This sequence joins TRBV20-1 and TRBJ2-3; tentatively, D is TRBD1 (5 bases). Per germline, CDR1 DFQATT and CDR2 SNEGSKA (reference sequence). This CDR3 contains 12 residues. Trimming removed 3 bases from V and 4 bases from J, with 8 bases in between. The CDR3 loop is CSASPGSDTQYF. The CDR3 DNA follows: TGCAGTGCTAGTCCAGGGTCAGATACGCAGTATTTT.

The chain employs TRBV6-1 and TRBJ2-7, with 7 bases lining up with TRBD2. The CDR3 runs to 18 residues. V lost 2 bases and J lost 0; bases outside the gene matches: 13. Germline V CDR1 and CDR2: MNHNS, SASEGT. The CDR3 sequence is CASSEMGVSGISSYEQYF. The CDR3 nucleotides are TGTGCCAGCAGTGAAATGGGGGTGAGCGGGATTAGCTCCTACGAGCAGTACTTC.

CDR3 DNA sequence: TGTGCCAGAGGGGGGGCCTACAATGAGCAGTTCTTC. Its translation is CARGGAYNEQFF. The chain couples TRBV7-3 to TRBJ2-1, with TRBD2 as a possible D gene (7 bases). Germline V gene lookup returns CDR1 SGHTA and CDR2 FQGTGA. CDR3 length equals 12 residues. Trimming cost V 9 bases and J 2 bases, with 8 bases left between them.

Regarding this clone: An end of the junction differs from the germline gene, which may be a read error. V and J are TRBV6-2 or TRBV6-3 and TRBJ2-7; D is perhaps TRBD1 (6 bases). CDR1 and CDR2 (germline): MNHEY, SVGEGT. The CDR3 spans 12 residues. The DNA of the CDR3 is TGTGCCAGCAGTTCCCAGGGGTACGGGCAGTACTTC. Translating it yields CASSSQGYGQYF.

Note on this clone: The same CDR3 can be traced to other DNA sequences in this sample. V usage is TRBV7-2 and J usage is TRBJ2-7; 7 positions agree with TRBD1. The length of the CDR3 is 13 residues. V was clipped by 1 base and J by 3 bases; unmatched bases: 0. CDR1 SGHTA and CDR2 FQGNSA come from the germline V gene. The CDR3 here is CASSLGTGYEQYF. The CDR3 DNA reads as TGTGCCAGCAGCTTAGGGACAGGCTACGAGCAGTACTTC.

Only one count was recorded for this clone. This sequence joins TRBV2 and TRBJ1-4; possibly TRBD1 for D (6 bases). The ends were cut back, 7 bases at V and 7 bases at J, with 13 bases in the middle. Germline V gene data show CDR1 as SNHLY and CDR2 as FYNNEI. This CDR3 spans 13 amino acids. The CDR3 loop reads CASNTGMSEKLFF. The CDR3 DNA reads TGTGCCAGCAATACAGGGATGAGTGAAAAACTGTTTTTT.

The rearrangement uses TRBV7-2 and TRBJ1-1; D remains ambiguous. V was cut by 1 base and J by 1 base, with 16 bases left in between. The germline CDR1 and CDR2 sequences are SGHTA and FQGNSA. The CDR3 length is 17 residues. The CDR3 here is CASSLDIVSRPNTEAFF. The CDR3 nucleotides are TGTGCCAGCAGCTTAGATATAGTAAGCAGGCCGAACACTGAAGCTTTCTTT.

The J gene is TRBJ2-7, the V gene TRBV7-2; 10 bases match TRBD2. The CDR3 runs 14 residues. Germline CDR1 reads SGHTA; CDR2 reads FQGNSA. J gave up 5 bases and V 1 base, and 2 bases lay outside the gene matches. The CDR3, as DNA: TGTGCCAGCAGCTTAGGTCTAGCGGGAGACGAGCAGTACTTC. Residues: CASSLGLAGDEQYF.

The chain joins TRBV19 to TRBJ2-1; 10 bases fit TRBD2. Germline values: CDR1 LNHDA, CDR2 SQIVND (reference sequence). The CDR3 totals 18 residues. The junction had 15 bases not matched to a gene; V was cut back by 3 bases and J by 7 bases. The CDR3 bases are TGTGCCAGTAGTATTCCCCCCATAGCGGGAGGATCCCTAAATGAGCAGTTCTTC. It is translated as CASSIPPIAGGSLNEQFF.

The gene calls are TRBV28 and TRBJ2-1; TRBD1 matches at 7 bases. Unmatched junction bases numbered 7, after V lost 5 bases and J lost 9 bases. The CDR3 is 13 amino acids. CDR1 and CDR2 from the germline V gene are MDHEN and SYDVKM. The CDR3 coding sequence is TGTGCCAGCAGTGGATGGACAGGTAGTGAGCAGTTCTTC. Translation: CASSGWTGSEQFF.

The CDR3 bases are TGTGCCAGTACCCGCGCGGGGGGCCAAGCTAACTATGGCTACACCTTC. This gives the protein CASTRAGGQANYGYTF. The chain links TRBV19 to TRBJ1-2, with D maybe TRBD1 (6 bases). This CDR3 contains 16 residues. CDR1 is LNHDA and CDR2 is SQIVND in the germline V gene (reference sequence). Trimming pared 7 bases from V and 0 bases from J, leaving 18 bases between.

This chain joins TRBV19 and TRBJ2-1; 7 positions agree with TRBD2. In germline, CDR1 is LNHDA, CDR2 SQIVND (reference sequence). V lost 5 bases and J lost 8; bases outside the gene matches: 9. CDR3 size: 14 residues. The CDR3 sequence: CASSPGLSVDEQFF. The CDR3 DNA reads as TGTGCCAGTAGTCCGGGACTATCGGTGGATGAGCAGTTCTTC.

The chain couples TRBV4-1 to TRBJ2-1, with 7 bases matching TRBD2. Trimming took 4 bases from V and 3 from J; bases not matched to a gene: 9. The CDR3 runs 16 residues. Germline V gene sequence: CDR1 MGHRA, CDR2 YSYEKL. The CDR3 region is CASSPLGGSLYNEQFF. In DNA form, the CDR3 reads TGCGCCAGCAGCCCGCTCGGCGGGAGCCTCTACAATGAGCAGTTCTTC.

The chain is built from TRBV3-1 (or the pseudogene TRBV3-2) and TRBJ2-3; D perhaps matches TRBD1 (6 bases). CDR3 length equals 14 residues. Between the trimmed V and J ends, which lost 6 bases and 6 bases, there was a span of 16 bases. Germline V CDR1 and CDR2: LGHDT, YNNKEL (reference sequence). The CDR3 region is CASSSLGGSDTQYF. As DNA, the CDR3 is TGTGCCAGCAGTTCACTTGGGGGCAGTGATACGCAGTATTTT.

This chain links TRBV7-6 with TRBJ2-2; 9 bases match TRBD2. J gave up 4 bases and V 5 bases, and 20 bases lay outside the gene matches. The CDR3 has 20 amino acids. CDR1 SGHVS and CDR2 FNYEAQ come from the germline V gene. The CDR3 loop is CASSAMGLELAGLGTGELFF. The CDR3 bases are TGTGCCAGCAGCGCCATGGGTCTGGAGCTAGCGGGGCTGGGCACCGGGGAGCTGTTTTTT.

The chain joins TRBV12-5 to TRBJ1-2; TRBD1 matches at 7 bases. This CDR3 has 13 amino acids. Germline CDR1 is LGHNT and CDR2 is FRNRAP. The V and J ends lost 2 bases and 6 bases, in that order; junction bases with no gene match: 3. This CDR3 is CASGLIGGHGYTF. The CDR3 bases are TGTGCTAGTGGTTTGATAGGGGGCCATGGCTACACCTTC.

The genes are TRBV7-2 and TRBJ2-3, with TRBD2 matching over 7 bases. Germline lookup yields CDR1 SGHTA and CDR2 FQGNSA. V lost 8 bases, J lost 2 bases, and 10 bases stayed unmatched. The CDR3 consists of 15 residues. CDR3 coding DNA: TGTGCCAGCTCCTCCCGGGGAGGGTTCACAGATACGCAGTATTTT. This sequence encodes CASSSRGGFTDTQYF.